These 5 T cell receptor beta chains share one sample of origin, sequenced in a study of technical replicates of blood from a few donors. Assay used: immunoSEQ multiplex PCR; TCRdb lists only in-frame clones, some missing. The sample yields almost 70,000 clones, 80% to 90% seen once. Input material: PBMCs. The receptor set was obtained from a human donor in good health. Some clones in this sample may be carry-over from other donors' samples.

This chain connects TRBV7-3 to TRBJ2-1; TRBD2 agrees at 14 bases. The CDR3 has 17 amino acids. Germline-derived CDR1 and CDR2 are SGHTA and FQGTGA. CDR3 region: CPISGTSGSRAYNEQFF. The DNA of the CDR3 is TGTCCGATTTCCGGGACTAGCGGGAGTCGCGCCTACAATGAGCAGTTCTTC.

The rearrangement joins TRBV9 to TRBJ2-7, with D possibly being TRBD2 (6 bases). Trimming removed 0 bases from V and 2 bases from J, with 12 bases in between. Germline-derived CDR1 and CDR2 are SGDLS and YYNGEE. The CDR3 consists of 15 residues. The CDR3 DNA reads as TGTGCCAGCAGCGTAGCGGCTAGCGTTACCTACGAGCAGTACTTC. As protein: CASSVAASVTYEQYF.

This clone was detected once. This chain's CDR3 is CAVSSRDRGKSYEQYF. In nucleotides, the CDR3 is TGTGCCGTTTCAAGCCGGGACAGGGGGAAATCCTACGAGCAGTACTTC. The chain is built from TRBV6-4 and TRBJ2-7; 11 bases are a match to TRBD1. Germline CDR1 and CDR2: MRHNA and SNTAGT. After removal of 11 bases from V and 1 base from J, the junction contained 13 bases not matched to a gene. The CDR3 is made up of 16 amino acids.

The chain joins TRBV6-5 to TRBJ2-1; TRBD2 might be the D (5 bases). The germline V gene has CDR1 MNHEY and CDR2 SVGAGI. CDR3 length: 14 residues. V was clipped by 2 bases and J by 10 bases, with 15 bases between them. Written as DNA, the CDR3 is TGTGCCAGCAGTTACGAGCCGGGATTGGGGGAGCAGTTCTTC. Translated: CASSYEPGLGEQFF.

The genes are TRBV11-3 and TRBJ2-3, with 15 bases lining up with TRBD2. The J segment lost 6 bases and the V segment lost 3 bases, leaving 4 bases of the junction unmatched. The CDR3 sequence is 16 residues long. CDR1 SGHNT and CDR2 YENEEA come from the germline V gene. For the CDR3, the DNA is TGTGCCAGCAGCTTCGGACTAGCGGGAGGGGTGGATACGCAGTATTTT. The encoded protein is CASSFGLAGGVDTQYF. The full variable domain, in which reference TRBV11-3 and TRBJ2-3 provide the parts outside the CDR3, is EAGVVQSPRYKIIEKKQPVAFWCNPISGHNTLYWYLQNLGQGPELLIRYENEEAVDDSQLPKDRFSAERLKGVDSTLKIQPAELGDSAVYLCASSFGLAGGVDTQYFGPGTRLTVL.